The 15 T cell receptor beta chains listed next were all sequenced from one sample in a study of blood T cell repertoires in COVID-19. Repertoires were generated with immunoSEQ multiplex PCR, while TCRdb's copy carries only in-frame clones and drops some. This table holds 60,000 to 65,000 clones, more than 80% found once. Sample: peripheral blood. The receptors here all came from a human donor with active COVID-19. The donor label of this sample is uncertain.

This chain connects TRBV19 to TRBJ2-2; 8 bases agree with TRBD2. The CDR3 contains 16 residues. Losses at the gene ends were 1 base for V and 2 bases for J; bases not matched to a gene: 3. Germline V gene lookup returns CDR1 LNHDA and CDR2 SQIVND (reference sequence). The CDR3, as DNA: TGTGCCAGTAGTATAGTAGCGGGATTAAACACCGGGGAGCTGTTTTTT. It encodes CASSIVAGLNTGELFF.

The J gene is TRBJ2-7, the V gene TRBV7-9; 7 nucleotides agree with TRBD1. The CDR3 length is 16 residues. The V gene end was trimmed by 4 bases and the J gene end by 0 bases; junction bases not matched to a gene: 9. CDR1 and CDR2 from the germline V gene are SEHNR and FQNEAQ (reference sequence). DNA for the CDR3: TGTGCCAGCAGCTCCAACAGGGGCCTTTACTCCTACGAGCAGTACTTC. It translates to CASSSNRGLYSYEQYF.

CDR3 protein: CAWSQQGSSGNTIYF. In DNA form, the CDR3 reads TGTGCCTGGAGTCAACAGGGGAGCTCTGGAAACACCATATATTTT. This sequence joins TRBV30 and TRBJ1-3, with 7 nucleotides matching TRBD1. This CDR3 contains 15 residues. From germline, CDR1 is GTSNPN and CDR2 SVGIG (reference sequence). After removal of 2 bases from V and 0 bases from J, the junction contained 4 bases not matched to a gene.

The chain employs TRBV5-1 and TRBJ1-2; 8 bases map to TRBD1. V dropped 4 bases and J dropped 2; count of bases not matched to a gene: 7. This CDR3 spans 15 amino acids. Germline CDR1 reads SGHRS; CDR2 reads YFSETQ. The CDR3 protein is CASSPPGQGNYGYTF. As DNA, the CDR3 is TGCGCCAGCAGCCCACCAGGACAGGGAAACTATGGCTACACCTTC.

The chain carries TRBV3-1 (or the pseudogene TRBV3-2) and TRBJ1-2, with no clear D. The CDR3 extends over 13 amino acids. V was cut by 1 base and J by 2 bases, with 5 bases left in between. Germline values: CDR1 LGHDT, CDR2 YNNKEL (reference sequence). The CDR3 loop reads CASSQAQNYGYTF. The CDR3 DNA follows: TGTGCCAGCAGCCAAGCACAGAACTATGGCTACACCTTC.

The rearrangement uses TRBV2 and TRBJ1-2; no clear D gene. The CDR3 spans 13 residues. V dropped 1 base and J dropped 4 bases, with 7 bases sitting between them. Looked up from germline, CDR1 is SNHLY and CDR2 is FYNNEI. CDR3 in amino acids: CASSEVFGYGYTF. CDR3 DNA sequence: TGTGCCAGCAGTGAAGTGTTCGGCTATGGCTACACCTTC.

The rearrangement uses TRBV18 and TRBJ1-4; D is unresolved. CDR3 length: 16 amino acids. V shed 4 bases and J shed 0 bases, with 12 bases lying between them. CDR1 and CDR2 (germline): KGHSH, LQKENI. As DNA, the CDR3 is TGTGCCAGCTCACGAAGGGAGAGAGCAACTAATGAAAAACTGTTTTTT. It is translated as CASSRRERATNEKLFF.

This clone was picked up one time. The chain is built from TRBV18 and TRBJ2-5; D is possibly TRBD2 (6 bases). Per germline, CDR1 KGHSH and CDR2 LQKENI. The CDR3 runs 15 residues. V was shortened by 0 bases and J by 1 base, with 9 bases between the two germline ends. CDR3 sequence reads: CASSPPRRGQETQYF. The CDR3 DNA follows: TGTGCCAGCTCACCACCTAGGAGGGGCCAAGAGACCCAGTACTTC.

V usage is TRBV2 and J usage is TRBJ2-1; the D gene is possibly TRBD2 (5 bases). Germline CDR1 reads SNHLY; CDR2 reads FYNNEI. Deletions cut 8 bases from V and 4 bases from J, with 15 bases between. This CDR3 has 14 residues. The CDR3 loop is CASPSGTGYNEQFF. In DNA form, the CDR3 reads TGTGCCAGCCCCAGCGGTACGGGTTACAATGAGCAGTTCTTC.

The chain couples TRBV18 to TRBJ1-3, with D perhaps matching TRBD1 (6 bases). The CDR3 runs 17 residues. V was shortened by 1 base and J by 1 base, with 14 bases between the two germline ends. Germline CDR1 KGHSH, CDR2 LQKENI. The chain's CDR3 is CASSPLRRTESGNTIYF. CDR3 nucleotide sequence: TGTGCCAGCTCACCACTTAGAAGGACAGAGTCTGGAAACACCATATATTTT.

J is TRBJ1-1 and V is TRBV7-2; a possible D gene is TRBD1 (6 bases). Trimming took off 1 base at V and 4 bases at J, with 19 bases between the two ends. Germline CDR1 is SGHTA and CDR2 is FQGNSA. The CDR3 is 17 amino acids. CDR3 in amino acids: CASSLGTVNTPVTEAFF. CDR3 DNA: TGTGCCAGCAGCTTAGGGACAGTTAATACGCCAGTCACTGAAGCTTTCTTT.

The chain's CDR3 is CASSLQSRQGARELFF. CDR3 coding DNA: TGCGCCAGCAGCTTACAGTCTCGGCAGGGGGCCAGGGAGCTGTTTTTT. The V call is TRBV5-1, the J call TRBJ2-2, with 8 bases aligning to TRBD1. The CDR3 has 16 residues. J lost 9 bases, V lost 2 bases, and 12 bases had no gene match. CDR1 and CDR2 from the germline V gene are SGHRS and YFSETQ.

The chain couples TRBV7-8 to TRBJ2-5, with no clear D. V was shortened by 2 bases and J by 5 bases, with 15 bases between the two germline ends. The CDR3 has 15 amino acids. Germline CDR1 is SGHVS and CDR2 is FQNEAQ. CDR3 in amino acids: CASSLKRGEIETQYF. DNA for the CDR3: TGTGCCAGCAGCTTAAAGAGAGGCGAAATTGAGACCCAGTACTTC.

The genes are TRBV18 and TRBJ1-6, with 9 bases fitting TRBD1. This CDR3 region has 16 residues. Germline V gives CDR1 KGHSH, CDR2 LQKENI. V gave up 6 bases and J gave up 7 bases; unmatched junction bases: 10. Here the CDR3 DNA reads TGTGCCAGCTCCCTTACAAGGGACAGGGAGAATTCACCCCTCCACTTT. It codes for CASSLTRDRENSPLHF.

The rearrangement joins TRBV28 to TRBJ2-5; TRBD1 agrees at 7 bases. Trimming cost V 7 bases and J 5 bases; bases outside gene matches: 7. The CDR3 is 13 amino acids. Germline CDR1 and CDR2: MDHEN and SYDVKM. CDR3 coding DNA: TGTGCCAGCAACGCACAGGGGCGGGAGACCCAGTACTTC. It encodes CASNAQGRETQYF.